These 15 T cell receptor beta chains originate from one sample sequenced in a study of blood T cells in healthy people across ages. Combining a sample-barcoded 5' primer with a J-beta primer mix, a second PCR ran for about 7 to 11 cycles. TCRdb reprocessed the 5' RACE reads with MiXCR, giving one entry per CDR3 protein. Here the sample spans 1.5 million to 2 million distinct CDR3 sequences, under 30% being singletons. Sequenced input: blood. These receptors came from a woman in her twenties or thirties in good health.

The chain carries TRBV12-3 or TRBV12-4 and TRBJ1-2, with D maybe TRBD1 (6 bases). The V and J ends lost 4 bases and 5 bases respectively, with 17 bases between them. The CDR3 is 15 amino acids. The CDR3 reads CASSSRQARGYGYTF. The DNA for the CDR3 is TGTGCCAGCAGTTCTCGACAGGCTAGGGGGTATGGCTACACCTTC.

The CDR3 loop reads CASSPLAGTDVQYF. DNA of the CDR3: TGTGCCAGCAGCCCACTAGCGGGAACAGATGTGCAGTATTTT. The V call is TRBV12-3 or TRBV12-4, the J call TRBJ2-3; 10 bases map to TRBD2. There are 14 residues in the CDR3. V lost 6 bases, J lost 11 bases, and 11 bases stayed unmatched.

At least ten counts were recorded for this clonotype. The chain couples TRBV2 to TRBJ1-5, with D unclear. Germline V lookup: CDR1 SNHLY, CDR2 FYNNEI. Trimming removed 7 bases at V and 0 bases at J, with 4 bases between. CDR3 length: 12 amino acids. The CDR3 protein is CASTDSNQPQHF. Here the CDR3 DNA reads TGTGCCAGCACCGATAGCAATCAGCCCCAGCATTTT. Looking up the rest from reference TRBV2 and TRBJ1-5 gives the full variable domain: EPEVTQTPSHQVTQMGQEVILRCVPISNHLYFYWYRQILGQKVEFLVSFYNNEISEKSEIFDDQFSVERPDGSNFTLKIRSTKLEDSAMYFCASTDSNQPQHFGDGTRLSIL.

This chain links TRBV6-5 with TRBJ2-7, with TRBD2 matching 9 bases. J was trimmed by 10 bases and V by 2 bases; bases with no gene match: 12. CDR3 length: 15 residues. Per the germline V gene, CDR1 is MNHEY and CDR2 is SVGAGI. The CDR3 region is CASSYGSAAGGCQYF. The CDR3 nucleotides read TGTGCCAGCAGTTACGGTTCAGCAGCGGGAGGTTGCCAGTACTTC.

This clonotype has ten or more counts. The rearrangement links TRBV7-3 to TRBJ2-7; no firm D call. Germline V CDR1 and CDR2: SGHTA, FQGTGA. The CDR3 is 17 residues long. V was trimmed by 0 bases and J by 0 bases, leaving 15 bases between them. In nucleotides, the CDR3 is TGTGCCAGCAGCTTAACAGGGCCGGGCTCGAGCTCCTACGAGCAGTACTTC. This gives the protein CASSLTGPGSSSYEQYF. The full variable domain, rest sourced from reference TRBV7-3 and TRBJ2-7, is GAGVSQTPSNKVTEKGKYVELRCDPISGHTALYWYRQSLGQGPEFLIYFQGTGAADDSGLPNDRFFAVRPEGSVSTLKIQRTERGDSAVYLCASSLTGPGSSSYEQYFGPGTRLTVT.

In this sample, this clonotype turned up a few times. The V call is TRBV12-3 or TRBV12-4, the J call TRBJ2-7; 7 positions match TRBD2. Trimming took 6 bases from V and 6 from J; bases not matched to a gene: 8. CDR3 length: 13 amino acids. CDR3 DNA sequence: TGTGCCAGCAGCCGACTAGCCGTCGTCGAGCAGTACTTC. Translation: CASSRLAVVEQYF.

Note on this clonotype: Germline and junction disagree at one end, which may indicate a read error. V is TRBV2 and J is TRBJ2-7; possibly TRBD1 for D (5 bases). Germline CDR1 and CDR2: SNHLY and FYNNEI. This CDR3 is built from 15 residues. CDR3 region: CASREAGLTGDEQYF. CDR3 nucleotides: TGTGCCAGCAGGGAAGCCGGCCTTACAGGCGACGAGCAGTACTTC.

In its sample, this clonotype was seen many times. The chain couples TRBV10-3 to TRBJ2-7, with 9 bases that match TRBD1. The CDR3 contains 13 residues. Trimming removed 5 bases from V and 2 bases from J; junction bases left unmatched: 1. Germline CDR1 is ENHRY and CDR2 is SYGVKD. DNA of the CDR3: TGTGCCATCAGTCGGGACAGGGCCTACGAGCAGTACTTC. Protein sequence: CAISRDRAYEQYF.

This clonotype has a count of ten or more. The rearrangement uses TRBV30 and TRBJ2-7; 9 bases agree with TRBD1. V gave up 2 bases and J gave up 7 bases; unmatched junction bases: 3. The CDR3 has 12 residues. Germline V lookup: CDR1 GTSNPN, CDR2 SVGIG (reference sequence). CDR3 region: CAWSWDRAEQYF. As DNA, the CDR3 is TGTGCCTGGAGTTGGGACAGGGCTGAGCAGTACTTC.

The chain recombines TRBV3-1 with TRBJ2-5; 15 nucleotides match TRBD2. The V gene end was trimmed by 4 bases and the J gene end by 11 bases; junction bases not matched to a gene: 14. Germline V lookup: CDR1 LGHDT, CDR2 YNNKEL (reference sequence). There are 17 residues in the CDR3. This chain's CDR3 is CASSLRTSGGVGYEQYF. The CDR3 region has the DNA TGTGCCAGCAGCCTCCGGACTAGCGGGGGGGTAGGGTATGAGCAGTACTTC.

This clonotype was counted only a few times. This chain uses TRBV12-3 or TRBV12-4 with TRBJ2-5; D gene ambiguous. Trimming stripped 4 bases from V and 5 bases from J, with 11 bases between. The CDR3 spans 13 residues. CDR3 sequence: CASSWKVGETQYF. As DNA, the CDR3 is TGTGCCAGCAGTTGGAAAGTAGGGGAGACCCAGTACTTC.

V is TRBV14 and J is TRBJ2-1, with a weak D call TRBD2 (6 bases). Germline V lookup: CDR1 SGHDN, CDR2 FVKESK. The CDR3 loop spans 16 amino acids. The V end lost 0 bases, the J end lost 10 bases, and 19 bases lay between the germline ends. Written as DNA, the CDR3 is TGTGCCAGCAGCCAAGAGGCGGGATTTGGTTGGAAAGAGCAGTTCTTC. As protein: CASSQEAGFGWKEQFF.

This clonotype was observed at least ten times. The junction departs from germline at one end; a sequencing error may be responsible. This chain joins TRBV5-1 and TRBJ2-2; D remains ambiguous. Germline CDR1 SGHRS, CDR2 YFSETQ. The CDR3 contains 12 residues. The CDR3: CASSPNTGELFF. The CDR3 nucleotides read TGTGCCAGCAGCCCCAACACCGGGGAGCTGTTTTTT. Variable domain in full (rest from reference TRBV5-1 and TRBJ2-2): KAGVTQTPRYLIKTRGQQVTLSCSPISGHRSVSWYQQTPGQGLQFLFEYFSETQRNKGNFPGRFSGRQFSNSRSEMNVSTLELGDSALYLCASSPNTGELFFGEGSRLTVL.

This clonotype came up many times. The CDR3 is CASSQDHTGRNGYTF. The CDR3 region has the DNA TGCGCCAGCAGCCAAGACCATACCGGGCGGAATGGCTACACCTTC. This chain uses TRBV4-1 with TRBJ1-2, with D unclear. CDR1 is MGHRA, CDR2 YSYEKL, per germline. Deletions cut 0 bases from V and 6 bases from J, with 14 bases between. The CDR3 sequence is 15 residues long.

The CDR3 region is CSARAGHSPYNEQFF. The CDR3 coding sequence is TGCAGTGCTAGGGCGGGGCATAGCCCCTACAATGAGCAGTTCTTC. This chain joins TRBV20-1 and TRBJ2-1, with D possibly matching TRBD2 (6 bases). The V gene's germline CDR1 is DFQATT and CDR2 SNEGSKA (reference sequence). V was clipped by 3 bases and J by 2 bases, with 14 bases between them. The CDR3 has 15 amino acids.